This T cell receptor (beta chain) originates from a study of blood T cell repertoires in COVID-19. Across the study: COVID-19 samples from acute and convalescent phases originated in the United States, Italy and Spain.

The CDR3 runs to 12 residues. Trimming removed 2 bases from V and 5 bases from J, with 6 bases in between. Germline lookup yields CDR1 MDHEN and CDR2 SYDVKM. Per the study methods: By means of reference gene primer amplification, nucleated cell counts were estimated. TCRdb's table, derived via immunoSEQ multiplex PCR, lists solely in-frame clones and lacks some. V and J calls and clone size are copied from that table; D and trimming were computed from the DNA. The sample carries about 220,000 clones, roughly 84% recorded once. Sequencing was carried out using peripheral blood. The sequence came from a woman at least 80 years old with acute or convalescent COVID-19. The chain recombines TRBV28 with TRBJ1-1; D remains unclear. The CDR3 region has the DNA TGTGCCAGCAGTTTAGCGGAGACTGAAGCTTTCTTT. Residues: CASSLAETEAFF. Using reference TRBV28 and TRBJ1-1 for the parts outside the CDR3, the full variable domain is DVKVTQSSRYLVKRTGEKVFLECVQDMDHENMFWYRQDPGLGLRLIYFSYDVKMKEKGDIPEGYSVSREKKERFSLILESASTNQTSMYLCASSLAETEAFFGQGTRLTVV.